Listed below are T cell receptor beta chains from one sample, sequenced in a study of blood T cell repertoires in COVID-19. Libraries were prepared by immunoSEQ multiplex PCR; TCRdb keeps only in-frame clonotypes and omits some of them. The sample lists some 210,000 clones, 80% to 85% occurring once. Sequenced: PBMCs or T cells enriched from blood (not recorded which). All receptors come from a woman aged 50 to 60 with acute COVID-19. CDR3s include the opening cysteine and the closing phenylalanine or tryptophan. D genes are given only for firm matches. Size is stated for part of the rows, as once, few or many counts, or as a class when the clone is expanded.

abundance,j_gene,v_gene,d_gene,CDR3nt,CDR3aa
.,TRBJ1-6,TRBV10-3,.,TGTGCCATCAGTGAGGCGCCGGGGGTCTCACCCCTCCACTTT,CAISEAPGVSPLHF
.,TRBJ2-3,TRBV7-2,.,TGTGCCAGCAGCTCCCTGAGGGCAGATACGCAGTATTTT,CASSSLRADTQYF
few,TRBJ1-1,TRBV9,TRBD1,TGTGCCAGCAACCACGGACAGGGAGGGACTGAAGCTTTCTTT,CASNHGQGGTEAFF
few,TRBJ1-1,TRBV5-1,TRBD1,TGCGCCAGCAGCTTCTCCCGGGACAGGGGGCTTGGGGACACTGAAGCTTTCTTT,CASSFSRDRGLGDTEAFF
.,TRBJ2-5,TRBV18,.,TGTGCCAGCTCAGCTAATTTCCAAGAGACCCAGTACTTC,CASSANFQETQYF
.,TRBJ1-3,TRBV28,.,TGTGCCAGCAGTTTCCGCCAGGGGGGAAACACCATATATTTT,CASSFRQGGNTIYF
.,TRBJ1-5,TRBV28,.,TGTGCCAGCAAGAATCCGGGACTTAGCAATCAGCCCCAGCATTTT,CASKNPGLSNQPQHF
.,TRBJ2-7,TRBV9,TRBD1,TGTGCCAGCAGCGTAGAGGGGGGGACAGGGTCCACCGAGCAGTACTTC,CASSVEGGTGSTEQYF
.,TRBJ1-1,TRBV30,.,TGTGCCTGGACCAAACAGAGTAACACTGAAGCTTTCTTT,CAWTKQSNTEAFF
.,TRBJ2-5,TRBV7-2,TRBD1,TGTGCCAGCAGCCACACAGGGGGCGCGGAGACCCAGTACTTC,CASSHTGGAETQYF
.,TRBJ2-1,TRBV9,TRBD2,TGTGCCAGCAGCGAACTAGCGGGAGTTCGTTCCAATGAGCAGTTCTTC,CASSELAGVRSNEQFF
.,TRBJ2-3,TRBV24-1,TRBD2,TGTGCCACCAGTGAGACGGGACTAAAATACACAGATACGCAGTATTTT,CATSETGLKYTDTQYF
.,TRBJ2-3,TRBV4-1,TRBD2,TGCGCCAGCAGCCAAGCCGAATGGCGGGAGTTTACAGATACGCAGTATTTT,CASSQAEWREFTDTQYF
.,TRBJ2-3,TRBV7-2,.,TGTGCCAGCAGGAAAGCGGGTGCCACAGATACGCAGTATTTT,CASRKAGATDTQYF
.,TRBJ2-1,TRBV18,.,TGTGCCAGCTCTCCCCTAGACAGTAGCTCCTACAATGAGCAGTTCTTC,CASSPLDSSSYNEQFF
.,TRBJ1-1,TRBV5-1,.,TGCGCCAGCAGCCCCGACATCGGGGACACTGAAGCTTTCTTT,CASSPDIGDTEAFF
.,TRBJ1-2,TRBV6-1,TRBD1,TGTGCCAGCAGTGAAGCGTCAGGGGGGCGCCTTGGCTACACCTTC,CASSEASGGRLGYTF
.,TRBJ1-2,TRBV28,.,TGTGCCAGCAGTTTGATACAGGATAATGGCTACACCTTC,CASSLIQDNGYTF
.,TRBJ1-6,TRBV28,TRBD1,TGTGCCAGCAGTCGGGACAGGGCCTCACCCCTCCACTTT,CASSRDRASPLHF
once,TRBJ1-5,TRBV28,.,TGTGCCAGCAGTCCCGGTAGGGCCTGGGGGGGTCAGCCCCAGCATTTT,CASSPGRAWGGQPQHF
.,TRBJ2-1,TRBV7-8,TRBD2,TGTGCCAGCAGCCTTAGTGGGGGGGATAGATACAATGAGCAGTTCTTC,CASSLSGGDRYNEQFF
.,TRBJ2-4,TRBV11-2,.,TGTGCCAGCAGCCAGACGGGGCTAGCGAGAAACATTCAGTACTTC,CASSQTGLARNIQYF
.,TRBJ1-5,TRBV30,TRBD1,TGTGCCTGGAGTCAACCGGGACAGTTCAATCAGCCCCAGCATTTT,CAWSQPGQFNQPQHF
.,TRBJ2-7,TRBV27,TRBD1,TGTGCCAGCAGTTTATCGATGCCCGGGACAGGGGCCTACGAGCAGTACTTC,CASSLSMPGTGAYEQYF
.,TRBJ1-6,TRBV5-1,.,TGCGCCAGCAGCTTAAACAGGGTTGAAAATTCACCCCTCCACTTT,CASSLNRVENSPLHF
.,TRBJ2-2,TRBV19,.,TGTGCCAGTAGTATCGATCCGGCGAACACCGGGGAGCTGTTTTTT,CASSIDPANTGELFF